These 26 T cell receptor beta chains originate from one sample sequenced in a study of shared clonotypes between healthy human individuals. The table came from immunoSEQ multiplex PCR; TCRdb's copy has only in-frame clones and leaves some out. The table has approximately 2.5 million clones, approximately 92% seen once; the top ten hold under 0.15%. The sample was naive CD4+ T cells sorted from blood. Indicated subset: CD45RA+ positively selected. Source of these receptors: a man aged 18 to 30 in good health.

The J gene is TRBJ2-5, the V gene TRBV2; no clear D. Germline assignment: CDR1 SNHLY and CDR2 FYNNEI. The CDR3 runs to 14 residues. The V gene lost 8 bases and the J gene lost 2 bases, with 15 bases spanning the gap. CDR3 sequence reads: CASATRPLQETQYF. The CDR3 DNA reads TGTGCCAGCGCGACCCGACCCTTACAAGAGACCCAGTACTTC.

The chain links TRBV19 to TRBJ2-3; D not certain. This CDR3 spans 13 amino acids. With 8 bases removed from V and 0 bases from J, the gap between germline ends came to 9 bases. Germline CDR1 and CDR2: LNHDA and SQIVND (reference sequence). CDR3 coding DNA: TGTGCCAGTGGATCGGAGAGCACAGATACGCAGTATTTT. Its translation is CASGSESTDTQYF.

This clone was recorded only once. The gene calls are TRBV5-1 and TRBJ2-3, with 13 bases that match TRBD2. Germline-derived CDR1 and CDR2 are SGHRS and YFSETQ. The CDR3 sequence is 17 residues long. The ends lost 3 bases at V and 4 bases at J; junction bases unmatched: 8. The chain's CDR3 is CASSSITSGRAADTQYF. The DNA of the CDR3 is TGCGCCAGCAGCTCGATCACTAGCGGGAGGGCCGCAGATACGCAGTATTTT.

The gene calls are TRBV27 and TRBJ1-5, with D unresolved. CDR1 MNHEY and CDR2 SMNVEV come from the germline V gene (reference sequence). The CDR3 is made up of 15 amino acids. Trimming removed 5 bases from V and 0 bases from J, with 11 bases in between. CDR3 region: CASSDKGFSNQPQHF. The CDR3 bases are TGTGCCAGCAGTGATAAGGGCTTTAGCAATCAGCCCCAGCATTTT.

The J gene is TRBJ2-7, the V gene TRBV19; D possibly corresponds to TRBD1 (6 bases). The CDR3 sequence is 13 residues long. Germline V gene lookup returns CDR1 LNHDA and CDR2 SQIVND (reference sequence). The V and J ends lost 5 bases and 6 bases respectively, with 14 bases between them. CDR3 loop: CASSPRTVAEQYF. The CDR3 bases are TGTGCCAGTAGTCCAAGGACAGTTGCCGAGCAGTACTTC.

The chain uses TRBV5-1 and TRBJ2-2; 13 bases are shared with TRBD2. With V trimmed by 4 bases and J by 0 bases, 3 bases remained unmatched. Germline CDR1 reads SGHRS; CDR2 reads YFSETQ. The CDR3 extends over 17 amino acids. The CDR3 loop is CASSRLAGGANTGELFF. CDR3 in DNA: TGCGCCAGCAGCCGACTAGCGGGAGGAGCGAACACCGGGGAGCTGTTTTTT.

The rearrangement links TRBV7-9 to TRBJ1-1; unclear D gene. Germline V gene lookup returns CDR1 SEHNR and CDR2 FQNEAQ (reference sequence). The V end lost 0 bases, the J end lost 0 bases, and 8 bases lay between the germline ends. The CDR3 covers 15 residues. CDR3 nucleotides: TGTGCCAGCAGCTTAGCGGGCAGCATGAACACTGAAGCTTTCTTT. Translating it yields CASSLAGSMNTEAFF.

The J gene is TRBJ2-3, the V gene TRBV2; 8 bases line up with TRBD1. The CDR3 is made up of 13 amino acids. With 8 bases clipped from V and 4 bases from J, the junction kept 5 bases outside the gene matches. Per germline, CDR1 SNHLY and CDR2 FYNNEI. The CDR3 sequence: CASAGGSSDTQYF. In nucleotides, the CDR3 is TGTGCCAGCGCAGGGGGCTCCTCAGATACGCAGTATTTT.

This clone has only one observation. The V and J genes are TRBV5-4 and TRBJ1-1; D might be TRBD1 (5 bases). CDR1 and CDR2 from the germline V gene are SGHNT and YYREEE (reference sequence). The CDR3 runs to 14 residues. With 4 bases removed from V and 1 base from J, the gap between germline ends came to 11 bases. CDR3 nucleotide sequence: TGTGCCAGCAGCCCGCAGGGATGGAACACTGAAGCTTTCTTT. This encodes CASSPQGWNTEAFF.

A note on this clone: Its ends do not fully match the called genes, so a read error is possible. The same CDR3 is also encoded by other DNA sequences in this sample. This chain connects TRBV7-7 to TRBJ2-1; a weak D match, TRBD2 (5 bases). Germline V CDR1 and CDR2: SSHAT, FNYEAQ (reference sequence). The length of the CDR3 is 13 residues. CDR3 sequence reads: CASSRDSYNEQFF. The CDR3 nucleotides read TGTGCTAGCAGTCGGGACTCCTACAATGAGCAGTTCTTC.

V is TRBV30 and J is TRBJ1-4; D remains unclear. Germline CDR1 and CDR2: GTSNPN and SVGIG (reference sequence). There are 13 residues in the CDR3. Between the trimmed V and J ends, which lost 1 base and 6 bases, there was a span of 9 bases. The CDR3 loop is CAWSGGLHEKLFF. CDR3 sequence (DNA): TGTGCCTGGAGTGGAGGGCTCCATGAAAAACTGTTTTTT.

This chain joins TRBV4-3 and TRBJ1-2; D ambiguous. This CDR3 has 16 amino acids. The V gene's germline CDR1 is LGHNA and CDR2 YSLEER. V lost 0 bases, J lost 1 base, and 12 bases lay in between. In nucleotides, the CDR3 is TGCGCCAGCAGCCAAGAAAACGGAATACATAACTATGGCTACACCTTC. It is translated as CASSQENGIHNYGYTF.

This clone appeared a single time. This chain links TRBV5-8 with TRBJ2-7, with D possibly matching TRBD2 (5 bases). Per germline, CDR1 SGHTS and CDR2 YDEGEE. V lost 6 bases and J 4 bases, leaving 17 bases between the germline ends. This CDR3 has 14 residues. The chain's CDR3 is CASKRFQSGYEQYF. The CDR3 DNA is TGTGCCAGCAAAAGGTTCCAGTCGGGGTACGAGCAGTACTTC.

The chain combines TRBV7-9 with TRBJ1-1, with D perhaps matching TRBD1 (6 bases). Germline CDR1 reads SEHNR; CDR2 reads FQNEAQ (reference sequence). The V gene lost 4 bases and the J gene lost 1 base, with 13 bases spanning the gap. CDR3 length: 15 residues. This CDR3 reads CASSSGTGTNTEAFF. CDR3 nucleotide sequence: TGTGCCAGCAGCTCCGGAACAGGGACGAACACTGAAGCTTTCTTT.

The chain uses TRBV7-3 and TRBJ2-2; the match to TRBD2 covers 7 bases. Per germline, CDR1 SGHTA and CDR2 FQGTGA. The V gene end was trimmed by 8 bases and the J gene end by 2 bases; junction bases not matched to a gene: 8. The CDR3 spans 15 residues. The CDR3 coding sequence is TGTGCCAGCCGGTTAAGCGGGGTAAACACCGGGGAGCTGTTTTTT. As protein: CASRLSGVNTGELFF.

The rearrangement uses TRBV19 and TRBJ2-7; D possibly uses TRBD1 or TRBD2 (5 bases each). Germline loops: CDR1 LNHDA, CDR2 SQIVND (reference sequence). CDR3 length equals 14 residues. Trimming took 6 bases from V and 3 from J, leaving 15 bases between them. The CDR3 coding sequence is TGTGCCAGTAGCAGGGACGAATCTGGCTACGAGCAGTACTTC. It is translated as CASSRDESGYEQYF.

The chain couples TRBV18 to TRBJ1-1; D unclear. With 3 bases removed from V and 2 bases from J, the gap between germline ends came to 10 bases. Germline V CDR1 and CDR2: KGHSH, LQKENI. The CDR3 runs 14 residues. The CDR3 DNA reads TGTGCCAGCTCACCCCCTGCGGCTAACACTGAAGCTTTCTTT. This encodes CASSPPAANTEAFF.

This chain links TRBV18 with TRBJ2-7, with 9 bases matching TRBD1. V shed 3 bases, J shed 4 bases, and the junction held 10 bases outside the gene matches. The CDR3 runs 16 residues. Germline values: CDR1 KGHSH, CDR2 LQKENI. The CDR3 DNA is TGTGCCAGCTCACCGCAACCTCGGGACAGGGTGTACGAGCAGTACTTC. Translation: CASSPQPRDRVYEQYF. Full variable domain (rest looked up from reference TRBV18 and TRBJ2-7): NAGVMQNPRHLVRRRGQEARLRCSPMKGHSHVYWYRQLPEEGLKFMVYLQKENIIDESGMPKERFSAEFPKEGPSILRIQQVVRGDSAAYFCASSPQPRDRVYEQYFGPGTRLTVT.

This clone was seen a few times. The chain links TRBV25-1 to TRBJ2-3, with D perhaps matching TRBD2 (6 bases). Per the germline V gene, CDR1 is MGHDK and CDR2 is SYGVNS. This CDR3 spans 13 amino acids. The CDR3 DNA sequence: TGTGCAGCAGGGCGGGACGGCACAGATACGCAGTATTTT. Its translation is CAAGRDGTDTQYF.

The chain carries TRBV5-6 and TRBJ1-6; D is possibly TRBD1 (6 bases). There are 14 residues in the CDR3. V was trimmed by 2 bases and J by 8 bases, leaving 11 bases between them. Germline assignment: CDR1 SGHDT and CDR2 YYEEEE. CDR3 sequence reads: CASSFGGADSPLHF. CDR3 sequence (DNA): TGTGCCAGCAGCTTCGGGGGGGCGGATTCACCCCTCCACTTT.

The chain uses TRBV9 and TRBJ2-2; possible D gene TRBD1, 6 bases. The CDR3 has 17 amino acids. Trimming removed 0 bases from V and 0 bases from J, with 12 bases in between. The germline V gene encodes CDR1 SGDLS and CDR2 YYNGEE. CDR3 nucleotide sequence: TGTGCCAGCAGCGTAGTGAGGGACACGTCGAACACCGGGGAGCTGTTTTTT. This codes for CASSVVRDTSNTGELFF.

This chain uses TRBV10-3 with TRBJ1-5; possible D gene TRBD1, 5 bases. Trimming removed 2 bases from V and 8 bases from J, with 7 bases in between. Per the germline V gene, CDR1 is ENHRY and CDR2 is SYGVKD. The CDR3 contains 12 residues. The CDR3 loop is CAISEMGEPQHF. CDR3 sequence (DNA): TGTGCCATCAGTGAGATGGGGGAGCCCCAGCATTTT.

V gene TRBV7-6 combines with J gene TRBJ1-4, with a tentative D call TRBD1 (6 bases). V gave up 5 bases and J gave up 6 bases, with 19 bases separating them. CDR1 and CDR2 (germline): SGHVS, FNYEAQ. The CDR3 loop spans 16 amino acids. CDR3: CASSLHRGAVDEKLFF. The CDR3 nucleotides read TGTGCCAGCAGCCTCCATAGGGGGGCGGTGGATGAAAAACTGTTTTTT. Full variable domain (missing parts from reference TRBV7-6 and TRBJ1-4): GAGVSQSPRYKVTKRGQDVALRCDPISGHVSLYWYRQALGQGPEFLTYFNYEAQQDKSGLPNDRFSAERPEGSISTLTIQRTEQRDSAMYRCASSLHRGAVDEKLFFGSGTQLSVL.

This clone appeared a single time. The chain links TRBV29-1 to TRBJ1-2; D is undetermined. V shed 3 bases and J shed 1 base, with 9 bases lying between them. The CDR3 is made up of 13 amino acids. Germline CDR1 and CDR2: SQVTM and ANQGSEA. This CDR3 reads CSVDRSLNYGYTF. In DNA, the CDR3 is TGCAGCGTTGACCGATCACTTAACTATGGCTACACCTTC. Full variable domain (rest looked up from reference TRBV29-1 and TRBJ1-2): SAVISQKPSRDICQRGTSLTIQCQVDSQVTMMFWYRQQPGQSLTLIATANQGSEATYESGFVIDKFPISRPNLTFSTLTVSNMSPEDSSIYLCSVDRSLNYGYTFGSGTRLTVV.

The chain couples TRBV5-1 to TRBJ2-3; 12 positions match TRBD2. Losses at the gene ends were 2 bases for V and 0 bases for J; bases not matched to a gene: 4. CDR3 size: 17 residues. Germline-derived CDR1 and CDR2 are SGHRS and YFSETQ. The CDR3 DNA follows: TGCGCCAGCAGCTTCGGACTAGCGGGGACTAGCACAGATACGCAGTATTTT. Translating it yields CASSFGLAGTSTDTQYF. The full variable domain, in which reference TRBV5-1 and TRBJ2-3 provide the parts outside the CDR3, is KAGVTQTPRYLIKTRGQQVTLSCSPISGHRSVSWYQQTPGQGLQFLFEYFSETQRNKGNFPGRFSGRQFSNSRSEMNVSTLELGDSALYLCASSFGLAGTSTDTQYFGPGTRLTVL.

This clone occurred once. This chain links TRBV7-9 with TRBJ1-1, with 7 positions matching TRBD1. The CDR3 runs to 13 residues. Germline CDR1 SEHNR, CDR2 FQNEAQ (reference sequence). J gave up 6 bases and V 2 bases, and 3 bases lay outside the gene matches. This CDR3 reads CASSLMTGPEAFF. Here the CDR3 DNA reads TGTGCCAGCAGCTTAATGACAGGGCCTGAAGCTTTCTTT.